These 7 T cell receptor beta chains share one sample of origin, sequenced in a study of CD8 T cells in Susac syndrome. RNA, at about 0.45 to 1 ug, was reverse transcribed with random hexamers. In TCRdb, the immunoSEQ multiplex PCR reads were re-called with MiXCR into one record per CDR3 protein. The sample lists approximately 180,000 distinct CDR3 sequences; 75% to 95% were seen once. Material: CD4+ T cells from PBMCs. These receptors originate from a human donor with Susac syndrome.

V usage is TRBV2 and J usage is TRBJ2-1; TRBD1 is a possible D gene (6 bases). CDR3 length: 13 amino acids. Germline CDR1 and CDR2: SNHLY and FYNNEI. V shed 11 bases and J shed 7 bases, with 18 bases lying between them. The CDR3 coding sequence is TGTGCCGGGGGCGTCGGGGTGGGAAATGAGCAGTTCTTC. It translates to CAGGVGVGNEQFF. Combining the CDR3 with reference TRBV2 and TRBJ2-1 gives the whole variable domain EPEVTQTPSHQVTQMGQEVILRCVPISNHLYFYWYRQILGQKVEFLVSFYNNEISEKSEIFDDQFSVERPDGSNFTLKIRSTKLEDSAMYFCAGGVGVGNEQFFGPGTRLTVL.

In this sample, this clonotype turned up a few times. The rearrangement links TRBV7-9 to TRBJ1-1; possible D gene TRBD1, 5 bases. The germline V gene encodes CDR1 SEHNR and CDR2 FQNEAQ (reference sequence). The V end was cut by 6 bases, the J end by 0 bases, with 17 bases between. This CDR3 is built from 16 residues. In DNA, the CDR3 is TGTGCCAGCAGTCCTAGCCAGGGACCTGTGAACACTGAAGCTTTCTTT. It is translated as CASSPSQGPVNTEAFF.

This chain uses TRBV29-1 with TRBJ2-3, with TRBD2 matching 11 bases. The CDR3 has 15 amino acids. The germline V gene has CDR1 SQVTM and CDR2 ANQGSEA. V gave up 5 bases and J gave up 4 bases; unmatched junction bases: 8. CDR3 sequence (DNA): TGCAGCGTTAAGACTAGCGGGATTGGGTCAGATACGCAGTATTTT. Translation gives CSVKTSGIGSDTQYF.

This clonotype has a handful of counts. The rearrangement joins TRBV5-1 to TRBJ2-7; TRBD2 agrees at 12 bases. CDR1 is SGHRS, CDR2 YFSETQ, per germline. Trimming at V came to 3 bases and at J to 5 bases, leaving 6 bases not matched to a gene. The CDR3 runs 15 residues. CDR3 DNA sequence: TGCGCCAGCAGCTCTGCTAGCGGGAGGGTTGACGAGCAGTACTTC. Translated: CASSSASGRVDEQYF. The variable domain in full, completed from reference TRBV5-1 and TRBJ2-7, reads KAGVTQTPRYLIKTRGQQVTLSCSPISGHRSVSWYQQTPGQGLQFLFEYFSETQRNKGNFPGRFSGRQFSNSRSEMNVSTLELGDSALYLCASSSASGRVDEQYFGPGTRLTVT.

This sequence joins TRBV10-2 and TRBJ2-7; 7 bases align to TRBD2. Germline trimming cut 1 base from V and 2 bases from J; bases unmatched to any gene: 2. Germline-derived CDR1 and CDR2 are WSHSY and SAAADI. This CDR3 is built from 14 residues. The CDR3 region is CASSEWGGPYEQYF. CDR3 DNA: TGCGCCAGCAGTGAGTGGGGGGGTCCCTACGAGCAGTACTTC.

The chain joins TRBV12-3 or TRBV12-4 to TRBJ2-1; 11 bases are a match to TRBD1. The trim removed 6 bases at V and 6 bases at J, leaving 7 bases unmatched. This CDR3 is built from 15 residues. The CDR3 nucleotides read TGTGCCAGCAGAGAAACCGGGACAGGGGGCAATGAGCAGTTCTTC. As protein: CASRETGTGGNEQFF.

The V gene is TRBV29-1, the J gene TRBJ1-1, with D possibly TRBD1 on 5 matching bases. Per the germline V gene, CDR1 is SQVTM and CDR2 is ANQGSEA. The CDR3 is 16 residues long. The ends were cut back, 3 bases at V and 1 base at J, with 18 bases in the middle. As DNA, the CDR3 is TGCAGCGTTGATACGGGGGGTTGGACCACGAACACTGAAGCTTTCTTT. Its protein product is CSVDTGGWTTNTEAFF.